A selection of T cell receptor beta chains follows, all from one sample in a study of Ad26.COV2.S vaccination and SARS-CoV-2 variants. Repertoires were generated with immunoSEQ multiplex PCR, while TCRdb's copy carries only in-frame clones and drops some. In the table there are about 400,000 clones, approximately 89% of which are singletons. The input for sequencing was peripheral blood, taken in a trial of Ad26.COV2.S vaccine versus placebo. These receptors all stem from a person between 18 and 65 years old who received the Ad26.COV2.S COVID-19 vaccine or a placebo. Both conserved end residues are part of each CDR3. The order of the fields is J gene, V gene, D gene, clone size, CDR3 protein, CDR3 DNA. The D gene is left open where the match is weak. Only some rows state a clone size, as once, few, many or a class for expanded clones.

TRBJ2-5 TRBV14 NA NA CASSHTGRRYQETQYF TGTGCCAGCAGCCACACCGGGAGAAGGTACCAAGAGACCCAGTACTTC
TRBJ2-5 TRBV5-8 NA NA CASSYSPGQREETQYF TGTGCCAGCAGCTACTCCCCCGGACAGAGGGAAGAGACCCAGTACTTC
TRBJ1-2 TRBV10-3 NA once CAISPGVYGYTF TGTGCCATCAGTCCAGGGGTCTATGGCTACACCTTC
TRBJ1-2 TRBV5-4 TRBD1 NA CASSPGQARLNYGYTF TGTGCCAGCAGCCCGGGACAGGCACGCCTTAACTATGGCTACACCTTC
TRBJ1-4 TRBV11-2 NA NA CASSRAGRPTNEKLFF TGTGCCAGCAGCCGAGCAGGGCGGCCGACTAATGAAAAACTGTTTTTT
TRBJ2-1 TRBV9 TRBD1 once CASSPGQGAYNEQFF TGTGCCAGCAGCCCAGGACAGGGGGCCTACAATGAGCAGTTCTTC
TRBJ1-1 TRBV28 NA NA CASTLGGGEEAFF TGTGCCAGCACCCTGGGGGGTGGAGAGGAAGCTTTCTTT
TRBJ2-3 TRBV12-3/TRBV12-4 NA once CASSSGRTQYF TGTGCCAGCAGCTCTGGACGTACGCAGTATTTT
TRBJ2-5 TRBV2 TRBD1 once CASTPDRAEETQYF TGTGCCAGCACCCCAGACAGGGCTGAGGAGACCCAGTACTTC
TRBJ1-5 TRBV7-9 NA NA CASSLDQEPQHF TGTGCCAGCAGCTTAGACCAGGAGCCCCAGCATTTT
TRBJ2-1 TRBV24-1 NA once CATSATINNEQFF TGTGCCACCAGTGCCACAATCAACAATGAGCAGTTCTTC
TRBJ2-2 TRBV5-1 NA few CASSWLVTGELFF TGCGCCAGCAGTTGGTTGGTCACCGGGGAGCTGTTTTTT
TRBJ2-3 TRBV7-8 NA NA CASSAQPGPVGDTQYF TGTGCCAGCAGTGCCCAGCCGGGACCCGTGGGAGATACGCAGTATTTT
TRBJ2-7 TRBV10-2 TRBD2 NA CASSPTSGQAYEQYF TGCGCCAGCAGTCCCACTAGCGGGCAGGCCTACGAGCAGTACTTC
TRBJ2-1 TRBV11-3 NA NA CASSSPWAASSYNEQFF TGTGCCAGCAGCTCCCCCTGGGCGGCCAGCTCCTACAATGAGCAGTTCTTC
TRBJ2-1 TRBV7-3 NA NA CASSLYYDNEQFF TGTGCCAGCAGCTTATACTATGATAATGAGCAGTTCTTC
TRBJ1-3 TRBV19 NA once CASSIQGFGIGNTIYF TGTGCCAGTAGTATCCAAGGGTTTGGCATTGGAAACACCATATATTTT
TRBJ2-5 TRBV19 TRBD1 NA CASSTKTGYQETQYF TGTGCCAGTAGTACCAAGACAGGGTACCAAGAGACCCAGTACTTC
TRBJ1-2 TRBV28 NA NA CASRLQGYGYTF TGTGCCAGCAGATTACAGGGCTATGGCTACACCTTC
TRBJ2-7 TRBV25-1 NA NA CASSASPGSEQYF TGTGCCAGCAGTGCCTCCCCTGGGAGCGAGCAGTACTTC
TRBJ1-1 TRBV3-1/TRBV3-2 NA NA CASSDWGNTEAFF TGTGCCAGCAGCGACTGGGGGAACACTGAAGCTTTCTTT
TRBJ1-6 TRBV3-1/TRBV3-2 NA NA CASSQVVLGGSPLHF TGTGCCAGCAGCCAAGTGGTCTTAGGGGGGTCACCCCTCCACTTT
TRBJ2-1 TRBV5-4 TRBD2 NA CASSLASGGNEQFF TGTGCCAGCAGCTTGGCTAGCGGAGGGAATGAGCAGTTCTTC
TRBJ2-7 TRBV9 TRBD1 NA CASSVGQGVGGQYF TGTGCCAGCAGCGTGGGCCAGGGGGTAGGGGGGCAGTACTTC
TRBJ2-2 TRBV27 NA NA CASSSYLTGELFF TGTGCCAGCAGTTCCTACCTCACCGGGGAGCTGTTTTTT
TRBJ1-1 TRBV7-6 NA NA CASSLSGNTEAFF TGTGCCAGCAGCTTATCAGGGAACACTGAAGCTTTCTTT
TRBJ2-1 TRBV30 NA NA CAYRRQGAREQFF TGTGCCTACCGACGACAAGGGGCTAGGGAGCAGTTCTTC
TRBJ2-1 TRBV5-1 TRBD2 NA CASAQAGAARPDEQFF TGCGCCAGCGCCCAGGCGGGAGCGGCCCGCCCGGATGAGCAGTTCTTC
TRBJ1-1 TRBV6-6 TRBD1 NA CASSLPHRGNTEAFF TGTGCCAGCAGCCTACCCCACAGGGGGAACACTGAAGCTTTCTTT
TRBJ1-1 TRBV30 TRBD1 NA CAWEGQKNTEAFF TGTGCCTGGGAGGGACAGAAGAACACTGAAGCTTTCTTT
TRBJ2-7 TRBV29-1 TRBD1 NA CSVRTGFEQYF TGCAGCGTCAGGACAGGGTTCGAGCAGTACTTC
TRBJ2-3 TRBV5-4 TRBD2 NA CASSLGEGLDTQYF TGTGCCAGCAGTTTGGGGGAGGGCCTGGATACGCAGTATTTT
TRBJ2-1 TRBV4-1 TRBD2 NA CASSQATTSGSYNEQFF TGCGCCAGCAGCCAAGCTACCACTAGCGGGAGTTACAATGAGCAGTTCTTC
TRBJ2-1 TRBV30 NA NA CASYPGESNEQFF TGTGCCTCCTACCCAGGGGAGTCAAATGAGCAGTTCTTC
TRBJ1-5 TRBV7-2 NA NA CASSLEGSLGNQPQHF TGTGCCAGCAGCTTAGAGGGATCCCTCGGCAATCAGCCCCAGCATTTT
TRBJ2-3 TRBV24-1 NA NA CATSDLSNTGWGTDTQYF TGTGCCACCAGTGATTTGTCGAACACAGGGTGGGGCACAGATACGCAGTATTTT
TRBJ2-7 TRBV29-1 NA NA CSVDDWDNAEQYF TGCAGCGTTGACGACTGGGATAATGCCGAGCAGTACTTC
TRBJ2-5 TRBV4-2 NA NA CASSQSQGGETQYF TGTGCCAGCAGCCAATCACAGGGAGGAGAGACCCAGTACTTC
TRBJ1-2 TRBV30 NA NA CAWRQGRIYGYTF TGTGCCTGGAGACAAGGACGGATCTATGGCTACACCTTC
TRBJ1-3 TRBV6-2/TRBV6-3 NA NA CASSYHRQRGNTIYF TGTGCCAGCAGTTACCACCGACAACGTGGAAACACCATATATTTT
TRBJ2-1 TRBV7-2 NA NA CASSLTRHEQFF TGTGCCAGCAGCTTAACCCGCCATGAGCAGTTCTTC
TRBJ2-7 TRBV20-1 NA few CSASKVTEQYF TGCAGTGCTAGTAAAGTCACCGAGCAGTACTTC
TRBJ2-7 TRBV11-3 NA NA CASSLGGGTAYEQYF TGTGCCAGCAGCTTAGGGGGCGGGACGGCCTACGAGCAGTACTTC
TRBJ2-7 TRBV6-6 TRBD2 NA CASSRGLAGIGEQYF TGTGCCAGCAGCCGCGGACTAGCGGGAATCGGGGAGCAGTACTTC
TRBJ2-7 TRBV28 NA NA CATSRTTYEQYF TGTGCCACCTCGCGGACCACCTACGAGCAGTACTTC
TRBJ1-5 TRBV27 NA once CASSLWGGQPQHF TGTGCCAGCAGTTTGTGGGGGGGGCAGCCCCAGCATTTT
TRBJ2-1 TRBV7-9 NA once CASSLGPGRGSYNEQFF TGTGCCAGCAGCTTAGGGCCCGGAAGGGGTTCCTACAATGAGCAGTTCTTC
TRBJ2-4 TRBV19 TRBD2 once CASSAGGVGGIQYF TGTGCCAGTAGCGCGGGGGGAGTGGGAGGCATTCAGTACTTC
TRBJ2-1 TRBV7-9 NA NA CASSAYNEQFF TGTGCCAGCAGCGCGTACAATGAGCAGTTCTTC
TRBJ2-4 TRBV5-4 TRBD2 once CASSFSGSRDIQYF TGTGCCAGCAGCTTTAGCGGGAGCAGGGACATTCAGTACTTC